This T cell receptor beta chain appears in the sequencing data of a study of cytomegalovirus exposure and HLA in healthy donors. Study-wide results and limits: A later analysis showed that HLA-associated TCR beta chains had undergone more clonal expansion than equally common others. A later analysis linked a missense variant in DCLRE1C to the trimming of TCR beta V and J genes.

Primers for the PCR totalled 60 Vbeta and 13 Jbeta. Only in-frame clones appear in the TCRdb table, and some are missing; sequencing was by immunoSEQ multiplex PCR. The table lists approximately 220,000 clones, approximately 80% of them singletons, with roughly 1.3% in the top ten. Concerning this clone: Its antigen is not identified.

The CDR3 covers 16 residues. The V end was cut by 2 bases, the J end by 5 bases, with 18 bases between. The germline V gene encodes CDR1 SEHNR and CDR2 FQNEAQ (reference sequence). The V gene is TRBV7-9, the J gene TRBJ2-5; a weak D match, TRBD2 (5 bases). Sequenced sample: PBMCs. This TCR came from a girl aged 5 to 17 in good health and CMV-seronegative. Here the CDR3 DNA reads TGTGCCAGCAGCTTATCGGTCGGGATAGCGACGGAGACCCAGTACTTC. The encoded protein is CASSLSVGIATETQYF.